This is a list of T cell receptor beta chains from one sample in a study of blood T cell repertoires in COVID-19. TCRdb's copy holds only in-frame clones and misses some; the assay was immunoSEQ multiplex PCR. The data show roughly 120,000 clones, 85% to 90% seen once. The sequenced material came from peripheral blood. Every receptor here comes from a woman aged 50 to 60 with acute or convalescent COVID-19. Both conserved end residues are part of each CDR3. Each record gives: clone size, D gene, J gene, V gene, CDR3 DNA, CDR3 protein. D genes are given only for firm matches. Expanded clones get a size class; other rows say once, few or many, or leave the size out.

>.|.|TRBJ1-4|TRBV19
TGTGCCAGCACCCCCAGGGGTGGGACTAATGAAAAACTGTTTTTT
CASTPRGGTNEKLFF
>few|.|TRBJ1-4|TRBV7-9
TGTGCCAGCAGCTCGGCTGGGGCAGGCGCTAATGAAAAACTGTTTTTT
CASSSAGAGANEKLFF
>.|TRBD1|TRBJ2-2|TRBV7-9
TGTGCCAGCAGGGACAGGGGTAACACCGGGGAGCTGTTTTTT
CASRDRGNTGELFF
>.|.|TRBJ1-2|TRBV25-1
TGTGCCAGCAGGACAGGTCATGGCTACACCTTC
CASRTGHGYTF
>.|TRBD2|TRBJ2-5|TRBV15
TGTGCCACCAGCAGAGGGGGGCTAGCGGGAGGCCAAGAGACCCAGTACTTC
CATSRGGLAGGQETQYF
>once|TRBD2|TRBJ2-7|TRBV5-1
TGCGCCAGCAGCCTATGGACTAGCGGGAGTACCATCCACGAGCAGTACTTC
CASSLWTSGSTIHEQYF
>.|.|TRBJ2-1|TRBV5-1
TGCGCCAGCAGCTTGGCCTGGAGGGTCGATGAGCAGTTCTTC
CASSLAWRVDEQFF
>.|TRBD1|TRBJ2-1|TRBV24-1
TGTGCCACTGTGGTACAGGGGAGCTCCTACAATGAGCAGTTCTTC
CATVVQGSSYNEQFF
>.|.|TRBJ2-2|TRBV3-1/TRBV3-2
TGTGCCAGCAGCCGCAACGCGGGTGCTTCCACCGGGGAGCTGTTTTTT
CASSRNAGASTGELFF
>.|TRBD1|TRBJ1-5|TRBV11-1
TGTGCCAGCAGCCAGGGGACAGGACCTAATCAGCCCCAGCATTTT
CASSQGTGPNQPQHF
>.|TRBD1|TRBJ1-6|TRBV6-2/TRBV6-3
TGTGCCAGCAGTCTGACAGGGGGTGAATCACCCCTCCACTTT
CASSLTGGESPLHF
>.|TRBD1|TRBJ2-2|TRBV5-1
TGCGCCAGCAGCGGTGACAGGGGGCTTACCGGGGAGCTGTTTTTT
CASSGDRGLTGELFF
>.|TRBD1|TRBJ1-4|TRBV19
TGTGCCAGTAGTCAGACAGGGGGCGTAACTAATGAAAAACTGTTTTTT
CASSQTGGVTNEKLFF
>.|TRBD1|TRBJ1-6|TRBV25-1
TGTGCCAGCAGTGGGGGACAGGGTCCACCCCTCCACTTT
CASSGGQGPPLHF
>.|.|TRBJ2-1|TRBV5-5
TGTGCCAGCAGTCAGTGGGAGAGCAATGAGCAGTTCTTC
CASSQWESNEQFF
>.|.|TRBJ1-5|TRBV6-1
TGTGCCAGCAGTGAAGTCTACGCCGGGGACTATCAGCCCCAGCATTTT
CASSEVYAGDYQPQHF
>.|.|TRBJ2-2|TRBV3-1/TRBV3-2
TGTGCCAGCAACCTGGGGGGTAGCGGAAGGACCGGGGAGCTGTTTTTT
CASNLGGSGRTGELFF
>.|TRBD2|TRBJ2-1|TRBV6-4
TGTGCCAGCAGTGACTCGGGTCTAGCGGGCCACAATGAGCAGTTCTTC
CASSDSGLAGHNEQFF
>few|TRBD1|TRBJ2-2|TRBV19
TGTGCCAGTAGTGGCGACAGGGGGGGAAACACCGGGGAGCTGTTTTTT
CASSGDRGGNTGELFF
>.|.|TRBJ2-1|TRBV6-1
TGTGCCAGCAGTGAAATAATCCGGTACAATGAGCAGTTCTTC
CASSEIIRYNEQFF
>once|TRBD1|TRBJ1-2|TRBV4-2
TGTGCCAGCAGCCCGGGGACAGGGATAGGCTACACCTTC
CASSPGTGIGYTF
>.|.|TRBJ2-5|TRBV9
TGTGCCAGCAGCGTAGGACTAGGAACCTTGGCAGAGACCCAGTACTTC
CASSVGLGTLAETQYF
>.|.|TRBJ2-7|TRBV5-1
TGCGCCAGCAGTTCCGGACAAGGACGTATCTACGAGCAGTACTTC
CASSSGQGRIYEQYF
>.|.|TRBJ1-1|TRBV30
TGTGCCTGGAGTCCGGCGGCTGAAGCTTTCTTT
CAWSPAAEAFF
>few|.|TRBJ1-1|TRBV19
TGTGCCAGTAGTATTCGCTTGACAGGCACCAACACTGAAGCTTTCTTT
CASSIRLTGTNTEAFF
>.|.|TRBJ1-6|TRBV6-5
TGTGCCAGCAGTTACGGGGCTACAGGGAATTCACCCCTCCACTTT
CASSYGATGNSPLHF
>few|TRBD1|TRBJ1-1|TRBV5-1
TGCGCCAGCAGCCCGGAGGGACAGGGGTTTGGCACTGAAGCTTTCTTT
CASSPEGQGFGTEAFF
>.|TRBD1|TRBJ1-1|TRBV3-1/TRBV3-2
TGTGCCAGCAGCCAACGGACAGGGTACATGAACACTGAAGCTTTCTTT
CASSQRTGYMNTEAFF
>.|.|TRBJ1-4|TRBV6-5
TGTGCCAGCAGTCGAGGGACAAAAAATGAAAAACTGTTTTTT
CASSRGTKNEKLFF
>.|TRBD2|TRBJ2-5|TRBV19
TGTGCCAGTAGTATCACGGGGACTAGCGGAGCGACCCAGTACTTC
CASSITGTSGATQYF
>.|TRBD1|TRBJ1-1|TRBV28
TGTGCCAGCACCCCCTGGGGACAGGGGGCGCGGGACACTGAAGCTTTCTTT
CASTPWGQGARDTEAFF
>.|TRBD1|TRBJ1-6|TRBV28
TGTGCCAGCAGTTTATTAGGGACAGCCAATAATTCACCCCTCCACTTT
CASSLLGTANNSPLHF
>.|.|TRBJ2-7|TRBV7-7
TGTGCCAGCAGCTCCGAGGCGGAAGGTCCTTCCTACGAGCAGTACTTC
CASSSEAEGPSYEQYF
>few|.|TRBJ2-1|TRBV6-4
TGTGCCAGCAGTCAGACAGAGTACAATGAGCAGTTCTTC
CASSQTEYNEQFF
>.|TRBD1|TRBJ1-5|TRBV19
TGTGCCAGTAGAAGGACAGGGGGCTCTCAGCCCCAGCATTTT
CASRRTGGSQPQHF
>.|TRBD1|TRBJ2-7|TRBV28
TGTGCCAGCAGTTTACAAGACAGGGGCTACGAGCAGTACTTC
CASSLQDRGYEQYF
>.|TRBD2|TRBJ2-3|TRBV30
TGTGCCTGGACCCAAGCGGGAGGGTCACCAGATACGCAGTATTTT
CAWTQAGGSPDTQYF
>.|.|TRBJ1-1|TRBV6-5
TGTGCCAGCATGGGACGGGGGAGTGCTTTCTTT
CASMGRGSAFF
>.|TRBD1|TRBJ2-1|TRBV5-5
TGTGCCAGCAGCTTGGAGGACAGGGCCTACAATGAGCAGTTCTTC
CASSLEDRAYNEQFF
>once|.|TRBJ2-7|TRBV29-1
TGCAGCGTCTCTACCGGTGGAGGGAGCTACGAGCAGTACTTC
CSVSTGGGSYEQYF
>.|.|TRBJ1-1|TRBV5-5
TGTGCCAGCAGCTTAGGGGCTTTTAACACTGAAGCTTTCTTT
CASSLGAFNTEAFF
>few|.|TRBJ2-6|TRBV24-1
TGTGCCACCAGTGATTCGGGATCTGGGGCCAACGTCCTGACTTTC
CATSDSGSGANVLTF
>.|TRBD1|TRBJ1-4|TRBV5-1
TGCGCCAGCAGCTCCGGGACAGCTGAAAAACTGTTTTTT
CASSSGTAEKLFF
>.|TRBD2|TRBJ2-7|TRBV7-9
TGTGCCAGCAGCCTGGGACTAGCGGGAGGCTCCTACGAGCAGTACTTC
CASSLGLAGGSYEQYF
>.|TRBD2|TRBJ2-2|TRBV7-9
TGTGCCAGCAGCTCCTATGCCGGGACTAGCGCCGGGGAGCTGTTTTTT
CASSSYAGTSAGELFF
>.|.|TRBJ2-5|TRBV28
TGTGCCAGCAGTTCCTCGGGACTCCCTTTGATGAGCCAGTACTTC
CASSSSGLPLMSQYF
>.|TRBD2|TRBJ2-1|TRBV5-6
TGTGCCAGCCGTAAGACTAGCGGGATGAATGAGCAGTTCTTC
CASRKTSGMNEQFF
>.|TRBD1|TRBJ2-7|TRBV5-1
TGCGCCAGCAGCTTGGGGACAGGGAGCACCTACGAGCAGTACTTC
CASSLGTGSTYEQYF
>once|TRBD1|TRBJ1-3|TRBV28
TGTGCCAGCACCATGGGGGACAGCTACTCTGGAAACACCATATATTTT
CASTMGDSYSGNTIYF
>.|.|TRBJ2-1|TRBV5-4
TGTGCCAGCAGCTTGGCTGGGCTCCGGGGGAATGAGCAGTTCTTC
CASSLAGLRGNEQFF
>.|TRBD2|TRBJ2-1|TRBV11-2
TGTGCCAGCAGCTCCAGACTAGCGGGAGGGCGGAATGAGCAGTTCTTC
CASSSRLAGGRNEQFF
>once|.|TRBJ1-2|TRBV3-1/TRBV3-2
TGTGCCAGCAGCCCCCTGGGGACTATCCGGGGCTATGGCTACACCTTC
CASSPLGTIRGYGYTF
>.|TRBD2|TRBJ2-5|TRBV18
TGTGCCAGCTCACCACGACTAGCTGAGACCCAGTACTTC
CASSPRLAETQYF
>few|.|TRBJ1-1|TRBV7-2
TGTGCCAGCAGCCAAACTAGGAGGACTGAAGCTTTCTTT
CASSQTRRTEAFF
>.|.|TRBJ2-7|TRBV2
TGTGCCAGCAGTGAAGGGGCAACGACCTACGAGCAGTACTTC
CASSEGATTYEQYF
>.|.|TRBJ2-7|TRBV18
TGTGCCAGCTCACCACCTGGCGGGAACGAGCAGTACTTC
CASSPPGGNEQYF
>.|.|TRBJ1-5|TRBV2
TGTGCCAGCAGGGAACAGGGACAAAGCAATCAGCCCCAGCATTTT
CASREQGQSNQPQHF
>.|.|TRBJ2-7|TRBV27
TGTGCCAGCAATATACGACAATGGTCCTCCTACGAGCAGTACTTC
CASNIRQWSSYEQYF
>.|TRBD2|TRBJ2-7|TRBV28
TGTGCCAGCAGTTCCTTGGGGGGGATCTCCTACGAGCAGTACTTC
CASSSLGGISYEQYF